The 20 T cell receptor beta chains listed next were all sequenced from one sample in a study of cytomegalovirus exposure and HLA in healthy donors. PCR used 60 Vbeta primers and 13 Jbeta primers. TCRdb keeps only in-frame clones here, not all; method: immunoSEQ multiplex PCR. Among 120,000 or so clones listed, less than 85% were seen once. The sequenced sample consisted of PBMCs. These receptors came from a man aged 25-45 years in good health and CMV-seropositive.

This chain connects TRBV6-6 to TRBJ1-2; the match to TRBD1 covers 8 bases. The CDR3 length is 14 residues. Germline lookup yields CDR1 MNHNY and CDR2 SVGAGI (reference sequence). The V gene end was trimmed by 4 bases and the J gene end by 2 bases; junction bases not matched to a gene: 3. The CDR3 DNA follows: TGTGCCAGCAGTTTCCGGGACAGGAACTATGGCTACACCTTC. Translated, it gives CASSFRDRNYGYTF.

The J gene is TRBJ1-2, the V gene TRBV7-8; weak D call: TRBD1 (6 bases). V was cut by 5 bases and J by 4 bases, with 17 bases left in between. The CDR3 sequence is 15 residues long. The germline V gene encodes CDR1 SGHVS and CDR2 FQNEAQ. As DNA, the CDR3 is TGTGCCAGCAGCCCCGGGACAATTTTTATCTATGGCTACACCTTC. This encodes CASSPGTIFIYGYTF.

This chain connects TRBV5-1 to TRBJ1-1; 7 bases match TRBD1. Germline loops: CDR1 SGHRS, CDR2 YFSETQ. The ends lost 2 bases at V and 0 bases at J; junction bases unmatched: 4. The CDR3 is made up of 15 amino acids. CDR3 in amino acids: CASSLQGTMNTEAFF. The DNA for the CDR3 is TGCGCCAGCAGCTTACAGGGGACCATGAACACTGAAGCTTTCTTT.

The chain uses TRBV6-6 and TRBJ1-5; D is unresolved. CDR1 and CDR2 (germline): MNHNY, SVGAGI (reference sequence). The CDR3 runs 15 residues. V was cut by 4 bases and J by 5 bases, with 15 bases left in between. Here the CDR3 reads CASSSTRRTDQPQHF. DNA for the CDR3: TGTGCCAGCAGTTCCACCCGACGGACTGATCAGCCCCAGCATTTT.

The gene calls are TRBV7-9 and TRBJ1-3, with TRBD1 as a possible D gene (5 bases). Germline-derived CDR1 and CDR2 are SEHNR and FQNEAQ (reference sequence). Trimming took off 5 bases at V and 0 bases at J, with 14 bases between the two ends. CDR3 size: 16 residues. The CDR3 spells CASSHQAGYSGNTIYF. The CDR3 region has the DNA TGTGCCAGCAGCCATCAGGCAGGGTACTCTGGAAACACCATATATTTT.

The V and J genes are TRBV14 and TRBJ1-6; D gene ambiguous. The CDR3 spans 17 residues. The V and J ends lost 0 bases and 7 bases respectively, with 16 bases between them. Germline V gene data show CDR1 as SGHDN and CDR2 as FVKESK. The CDR3 nucleotides are TGTGCCAGCAGCCAAGATTGGGGTTTCGGGGTGAATTCACCCCTCCACTTT. Translating it yields CASSQDWGFGVNSPLHF.

This clone was observed a handful of times. The rearrangement joins TRBV4-2 to TRBJ2-1, with D possibly TRBD2 on 6 matching bases. Between the trimmed V and J ends, which lost 5 bases and 1 base, there was a span of 12 bases. The CDR3 is 15 amino acids. Per germline, CDR1 LGHNA and CDR2 YNFKEQ. The CDR3 nucleotides are TGTGCCAGCAGCTTGGGACTCGCGTCCTACAATGAGCAGTTCTTC. Its translation: CASSLGLASYNEQFF.

A single count supports this clone. The chain links TRBV28 to TRBJ1-1; tentatively, D is TRBD1 (5 bases). The CDR3 spans 14 residues. Trimming left V 3 bases short and J 3 bases short, with 11 bases between. Germline loops: CDR1 MDHEN, CDR2 SYDVKM. The CDR3 coding sequence is TGTGCCAGCAGTTTGGGGGGGACGGACACTGAAGCTTTCTTT. Residues: CASSLGGTDTEAFF.

This rearrangement joins TRBV9 to TRBJ2-3; 8 bases match TRBD2. CDR1 SGDLS and CDR2 YYNGEE come from the germline V gene. The CDR3 runs 16 residues. Losses at the gene ends were 0 bases for V and 3 bases for J; bases not matched to a gene: 6. CDR3 residues: CASSVGTGGRTDTQYF. CDR3 coding DNA: TGTGCCAGCAGCGTAGGAACGGGGGGGAGGACAGATACGCAGTATTTT.

The chain uses TRBV18 and TRBJ2-7; 9 bases agree with TRBD1. This CDR3 has 15 residues. Germline lookup yields CDR1 KGHSH and CDR2 LQKENI. Trimming at V came to 3 bases and at J to 2 bases, leaving 5 bases not matched to a gene. DNA of the CDR3: TGTGCCAGCTCACCTGATCGGACAGGGGCCTACGAGCAGTACTTC. Protein sequence: CASSPDRTGAYEQYF.

This chain joins TRBV19 and TRBJ1-1; TRBD1 is a possible D gene (5 bases). This CDR3 comprises 16 residues. The V and J ends lost 5 bases and 1 base respectively, with 17 bases between them. Germline lookup yields CDR1 LNHDA and CDR2 SQIVND (reference sequence). CDR3 nucleotide sequence: TGTGCCAGTAGTCAATCGACATTTAGGGGGAACACTGAAGCTTTCTTT. This sequence encodes CASSQSTFRGNTEAFF.

The chain uses TRBV27 and TRBJ1-3; TRBD1 matches 7 bases. Germline V gene data show CDR1 as MNHEY and CDR2 as SMNVEV (reference sequence). This CDR3 has 17 residues. V was pared by 4 bases and J by 1 base, with 10 bases of the junction left unmatched. CDR3: CASSYRGPFTSGNTIYF. CDR3 bases: TGTGCCAGCAGTTACAGGGGTCCGTTCACGTCTGGAAACACCATATATTTT.

On this clone itself: The missing conserved phenylalanine or tryptophan at the end of this CDR3 makes a read error likely. The chain carries TRBV2 and TRBJ1-2, with D maybe TRBD1 (5 bases). V shed 7 bases and J shed 5 bases, with 14 bases lying between them. CDR1 is SNHLY, CDR2 FYNNEI, per germline. This CDR3 comprises 13 residues. For the CDR3, the DNA is TGTGCCAGCACCCCGGGGGACCCGTATGGCTACACCCTC. Translating it yields CASTPGDPYGYTL.

V and J are TRBV19 and TRBJ1-1, with 7 positions matching TRBD1. V was pared by 5 bases and J by 1 base, with 4 bases of the junction left unmatched. Per germline, CDR1 LNHDA and CDR2 SQIVND (reference sequence). The CDR3 has 14 amino acids. The CDR3 region has the DNA TGTGCCAGTAGTCGGAGGGACAGGAACACTGAAGCTTTCTTT. Amino acids: CASSRRDRNTEAFF.

The chain couples TRBV29-1 to TRBJ2-6; D is possibly TRBD2 (6 bases). CDR3 length: 14 amino acids. Germline V gives CDR1 SQVTM, CDR2 ANQGSEA. Deletions cut 4 bases from V and 1 base from J, with 8 bases between. Written as DNA, the CDR3 is TGCAGCGTTGGGGGGGAATCTGGGGCCAACGTCCTGACTTTC. It translates to CSVGGESGANVLTF.

The CDR3, as DNA: TGTGCCAGCAGTTACGGACAGGCCAGAGGGGAAAAACTGTTTTTT. Its translation is CASSYGQARGEKLFF. The gene calls are TRBV6-6 and TRBJ1-4; 7 bases fit TRBD1. Trimming took 2 bases from V and 8 from J; bases not matched to a gene: 8. Germline V gene sequence: CDR1 MNHNY, CDR2 SVGAGI (reference sequence). There are 15 residues in the CDR3.

The gene calls are TRBV5-1 and TRBJ1-6; TRBD1 aligns across 8 bases. The J segment lost 11 bases and the V segment lost 4 bases, leaving 11 bases of the junction unmatched. Germline CDR1 reads SGHRS; CDR2 reads YFSETQ. The CDR3 loop spans 15 amino acids. CDR3 nucleotides: TGCGCCAGCAGCGAAACTGGTCGCAGGGGGCCACCCCTCCACTTT. As protein: CASSETGRRGPPLHF. Based on the CDR3 plus reference TRBV5-1 and TRBJ1-6, the full variable domain is KAGVTQTPRYLIKTRGQQVTLSCSPISGHRSVSWYQQTPGQGLQFLFEYFSETQRNKGNFPGRFSGRQFSNSRSEMNVSTLELGDSALYLCASSETGRRGPPLHFGNGTRLTVT.

The chain is built from TRBV29-1 and TRBJ1-1; weak D call: TRBD1 (5 bases). The CDR3 sequence is 14 residues long. The germline V and J ends were trimmed by 3 bases and 4 bases, with 15 bases remaining between them. Germline loops: CDR1 SQVTM, CDR2 ANQGSEA. Here the CDR3 reads CSVDREGVGTEAFF. CDR3 coding DNA: TGCAGCGTTGACAGGGAGGGTGTAGGCACTGAAGCTTTCTTT.

The V call is TRBV4-2, the J call TRBJ2-3; TRBD2 is a possible D gene (5 bases). The ends were cut back, 7 bases at V and 0 bases at J, with 11 bases in the middle. CDR3 size: 14 residues. The V gene's germline CDR1 is LGHNA and CDR2 YNFKEQ. This CDR3 is CASNQTGSTDTQYF. The CDR3 bases are TGTGCCAGCAACCAGACGGGGAGCACAGATACGCAGTATTTT.

The rearrangement links TRBV10-3 to TRBJ1-1; D remains unclear. This CDR3 contains 15 residues. Germline V gene data show CDR1 as ENHRY and CDR2 as SYGVKD. Between the trimmed V and J ends, which lost 3 bases and 5 bases, there was a span of 16 bases. The CDR3 is CAISDPRLRLTEAFF. The CDR3, as DNA: TGTGCCATCAGTGACCCCAGACTCCGGTTGACTGAAGCTTTCTTT.